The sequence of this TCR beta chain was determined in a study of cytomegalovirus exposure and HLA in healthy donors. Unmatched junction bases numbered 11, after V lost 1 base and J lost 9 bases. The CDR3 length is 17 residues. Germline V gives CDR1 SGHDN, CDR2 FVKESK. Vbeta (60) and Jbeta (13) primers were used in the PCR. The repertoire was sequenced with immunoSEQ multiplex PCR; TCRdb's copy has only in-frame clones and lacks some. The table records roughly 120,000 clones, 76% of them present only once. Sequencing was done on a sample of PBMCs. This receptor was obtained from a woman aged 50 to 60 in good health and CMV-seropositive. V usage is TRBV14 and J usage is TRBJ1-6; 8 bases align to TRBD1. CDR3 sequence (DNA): TGTGCCAGCAGCCAAGTTGATGTGACAGGGGCAATTTCACCCCTCCACTTT. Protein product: CASSQVDVTGAISPLHF.